This TCR beta chain emerged from a study of T cells after yellow fever vaccination. Study summary: Each low-cell-number fraction was prepared by means of SMART-Seq v4 Ultra Low Input.

TCR cDNA, made by 5'RACE template switching, carried an added universal primer site and UMIs. TCRdb reprocessed the 5' RACE reads with MiXCR, giving one entry per CDR3 protein. The sample has 150,000 to 200,000 distinct CDR3 sequences, 7% to 10% seen once. The germline gives CDR1 ENHRY, CDR2 SYGVKD. Trimming removed 8 bases at V and 2 bases at J, with 13 bases between. The length of the CDR3 is 14 residues. Worth noting for this clonotype: Its antigen is not identified.

Study-level findings and limits: Some clonotypes, a small share, were shared between CD4 and CD8 compartments. Abundant clonotypes (contaminants from the bulk population) could be present in FACS-sorted repertoires.

This sequence joins TRBV10-3 and TRBJ1-3; no firm D call. This receptor was obtained from a man between 18 and 29 years old who received the YFV17D yellow fever vaccine. Sequences were derived from CD8+ T cells sorted from PBMCs, sampled 45 days after the yellow fever booster vaccination. The DNA of the CDR3 is TGTGCCATCGCGGGCGGGGAGACTGGAAACACCATATATTTT. It translates to CAIAGGETGNTIYF.